This is a list of T cell receptor beta chains from one sample in a study of OX40 agonist ivuxolimab in advanced cancers. TCRdb's table, derived via immunoSEQ multiplex PCR, lists solely in-frame clones and lacks some. The profile shows 72,000 or so clones, 85% to 90% of them singletons. Here the sequenced sample was CD4+ or CD8+ T cells sorted from blood, taken in a trial of the OX40 agonist ivuxolimab. Receptors were obtained from an adult with an advanced solid tumor such as melanoma, head and neck, liver or kidney cancer. Both conserved end residues are part of each CDR3. The order of the fields is J gene, CDR3 length, V gene, CDR3 protein.

J: TRBJ2-1
length: 12
V: TRBV30
CDR3: CAWRTGYNEQFF

J: TRBJ2-3
length: 15
V: TRBV5-1
CDR3: CASSLSSGGGDTQYF

J: TRBJ1-1
length: 12
V: TRBV28
CDR3: CASTDQNTEAFF

J: TRBJ2-1
length: 12
V: TRBV7-6
CDR3: CASSPTSNEQFF

J: TRBJ2-2
length: 16
V: TRBV6-5
CDR3: CASSSGLGGGTGELFF

J: TRBJ1-2
length: 15
V: TRBV27
CDR3: CASSLYGSSNYGYTF

J: TRBJ2-5
length: 15
V: TRBV28
CDR3: CASQRSGGWGETQYF

J: TRBJ2-7
length: 14
V: TRBV2
CDR3: CASTVAGYTYEQYF

J: TRBJ1-5
length: 14
V: TRBV5-4
CDR3: CASSQDLGIQPQHF

J: TRBJ2-1
length: 15
V: TRBV29-1
CDR3: CSGRALAGGANEQFF

J: TRBJ2-7
length: 12
V: TRBV30
CDR3: CAWSVRVFEQYF

J: TRBJ2-6
length: 17
V: TRBV2
CDR3: CASSHTLTSSGANVLTF

J: TRBJ1-2
length: 14
V: TRBV7-2
CDR3: CASRPGQGTYGYTF

J: TRBJ1-1
length: 13
V: TRBV7-9
CDR3: CASSLVRNTEAFF

J: TRBJ1-4
length: 13
V: TRBV2
CDR3: CASRGTGWEKLFF

J: TRBJ2-1
length: 17
V: TRBV9
CDR3: CASSGGGTSGTGNEQFF

J: TRBJ2-5
length: 13
V: TRBV30
CDR3: CAWSVNGKDTQYF

J: TRBJ2-7
length: 16
V: TRBV18
CDR3: CASSPSASGGASEQYF

J: TRBJ1-3
length: 14
V: TRBV2
CDR3: CASSEERFGNTIYF

J: TRBJ2-3
length: 15
V: TRBV6-5
CDR3: CASSYQRGSTDTQYF

J: TRBJ2-7
length: 14
V: TRBV6-5
CDR3: CASRMGLNSYEQYF

J: TRBJ2-3
length: 17
V: TRBV4-3
CDR3: CASSRQSSGTYTDTQYF

J: TRBJ1-6
length: 17
V: TRBV7-8
CDR3: CASSPRTRTGNNSPLHF

J: TRBJ1-6
length: 12
V: TRBV6-5
CDR3: CASSYSNSPLHF

J: TRBJ1-2
length: 16
V: TRBV30
CDR3: CAWSVGSGLANYGYTF

J: TRBJ2-2
length: 16
V: TRBV5-4
CDR3: CASSRSQREMNGELFF

J: TRBJ2-2
length: 17
V: TRBV9
CDR3: CASSGGWGRKYTGELFF

J: TRBJ2-1
length: 16
V: TRBV4-1
CDR3: CASSLHESGSYNEQFF

J: TRBJ2-3
length: 15
V: TRBV9
CDR3: CASSASGGVVDTQYF

J: TRBJ2-4
length: 15
V: TRBV6-6
CDR3: CASSYSDRAKNIQYF

J: TRBJ1-5
length: 15
V: TRBV5-1
CDR3: CASRPDFASNQPQHF